The source of this TCR beta chain is a study of blood T cell repertoires in COVID-19. Study at large: PBMCs, B-cell-depleted T cells, or T cells provided the cDNA or gDNA that made up the material.

Under the authors' procedure: The assay estimated nucleated cells by amplifying reference gene primers. Repertoires were generated with immunoSEQ multiplex PCR, while TCRdb's copy carries only in-frame clones and drops some. V, J and clone size are those of that table, while D and trimming were read from the DNA. In the table there are approximately 350,000 clones, 89% of which are singletons. Per germline, CDR1 MDHEN and CDR2 SYDVKM. This CDR3 is 14 amino acids long. V was pared by 7 bases and J by 4 bases, with 16 bases between. The V gene is TRBV28, the J gene TRBJ1-1; D might be TRBD1 (6 bases). The receptor's source is a man in his forties or fifties with acute or convalescent COVID-19. Sequences were obtained from peripheral blood. The CDR3 bases are TGTGCCAGCAAGCTAGATTGGGGGCCCACTGAAGCTTTCTTT. It encodes CASKLDWGPTEAFF.